This TCR beta chain was captured in a study of identical twins. V was cut by 7 bases and J by 2 bases, with 13 bases left in between. The CDR3 contains 14 residues. This clonotype was found a few times. Unique molecular identifiers were in the cDNA, with template-switch universal primer binding. TCRdb re-called the 5' RACE reads with MiXCR, one entry per CDR3 protein. The sample shows about 530,000 distinct CDR3 sequences, approximately 14% of them seen only once. These same records also appear under a second study, on yellow fever vaccine responses in identical twins.

Sequencing was carried out using CD4+ T cells sorted from blood. The rearrangement joins TRBV12-3 or TRBV12-4 to TRBJ2-3; D uncertain. This TCR was recovered from a woman aged 18-30 years in good health. The CDR3: CASNPGPYTDTQYF. The CDR3 nucleotides read TGTGCCAGCAACCCGGGTCCTTACACAGATACGCAGTATTTT.